The 31 T cell receptor beta chains given below trace back to one sample, sequenced in a study of blood T cell repertoires in COVID-19. Profiling relied on immunoSEQ multiplex PCR, and the TCRdb table lists in-frame clones only, not all of them. The table has over 200,000 clones, about 86% seen once. The material sequenced was peripheral blood. These receptors all stem from a woman aged 25 to 39 who had recovered from COVID-19.

This chain uses TRBV2 with TRBJ2-6, with 7 bases matching TRBD2. V gave up 4 bases and J gave up 0 bases; unmatched junction bases: 3. CDR1 and CDR2 from the germline V gene are SNHLY and FYNNEI. CDR3 size: 16 residues. The CDR3 reads CASSGGRVSGANVLTF. CDR3 in DNA: TGTGCCAGCAGTGGAGGGAGGGTCTCTGGGGCCAACGTCCTGACTTTC.

The chain combines TRBV9 with TRBJ1-2; D uncertain. The CDR3 extends over 14 amino acids. Germline CDR1 reads SGDLS; CDR2 reads YYNGEE. The V end lost 4 bases, the J end lost 8 bases, and 18 bases lay between the germline ends. Here the CDR3 reads CASSPRDLGLGYTF. The DNA of the CDR3 is TGTGCCAGCAGCCCCCGGGATTTAGGGCTGGGCTACACCTTC. Supplemented by reference TRBV9 and TRBJ1-2, the full variable domain reads DSGVTQTPKHLITATGQRVTLRCSPRSGDLSVYWYQQSLDQGLQFLIQYYNGEERAKGNILERFSAQQFPDLHSELNLSSLELGDSALYFCASSPRDLGLGYTFGSGTRLTVV.

This sequence joins TRBV28 and TRBJ1-3, with 7 bases matching TRBD1. The CDR3 has 15 amino acids. CDR1 MDHEN and CDR2 SYDVKM come from the germline V gene. Trimming at V came to 7 bases and at J to 0 bases, leaving 6 bases not matched to a gene. In DNA, the CDR3 is TGTGCCAGCACCTGGGACAGCTACTCTGGAAACACCATATATTTT. It encodes CASTWDSYSGNTIYF.

This clone has only a few counts. The V and J genes are TRBV19 and TRBJ2-2; 8 nucleotides agree with TRBD1. V gave up 4 bases and J gave up 4 bases; unmatched junction bases: 8. The germline gives CDR1 LNHDA, CDR2 SQIVND (reference sequence). The CDR3 loop spans 16 amino acids. In nucleotides, the CDR3 is TGTGCCAGTAGTACTCGGACAGGGACGGGCACCGGGGAGCTGTTTTTT. Amino acids: CASSTRTGTGTGELFF. The whole variable domain, filled in from reference TRBV19 and TRBJ2-2, reads DGGITQSPKYLFRKEGQNVTLSCEQNLNHDAMYWYRQDPGQGLRLIYYSQIVNDFQKGDIAEGYSVSREKKESFPLTVTSAQKNPTAFYLCASSTRTGTGTGELFFGEGSRLTVL.

The chain recombines TRBV5-1 with TRBJ2-5, with TRBD2 identical over 7 bases. The CDR3 has 17 amino acids. Per the germline V gene, CDR1 is SGHRS and CDR2 is YFSETQ. V was pared by 2 bases and J by 1 base, with 11 bases of the junction left unmatched. The CDR3 is CASSFRPLAATQETQYF. DNA for the CDR3: TGCGCCAGCAGCTTCCGCCCCCTAGCGGCGACCCAAGAGACCCAGTACTTC. Full variable domain (remainder filled in from reference TRBV5-1 and TRBJ2-5): KAGVTQTPRYLIKTRGQQVTLSCSPISGHRSVSWYQQTPGQGLQFLFEYFSETQRNKGNFPGRFSGRQFSNSRSEMNVSTLELGDSALYLCASSFRPLAATQETQYFGPGTRLLVL.

The chain uses TRBV6-5 and TRBJ1-1, with a possible D match to TRBD1 (5 bases). Deletions cut 6 bases from V and 4 bases from J, with 18 bases between. CDR3 length: 15 residues. Germline V gene sequence: CDR1 MNHEY, CDR2 SVGAGI. CDR3 sequence (DNA): TGTGCCAGCAGGACACCGGGAGGGCAGGGCACTGAAGCTTTCTTT. It codes for CASRTPGGQGTEAFF.

The rearrangement joins TRBV9 to TRBJ2-1, with 7 bases fitting TRBD2. Per germline, CDR1 SGDLS and CDR2 YYNGEE. Trimming at V came to 3 bases and at J to 6 bases, leaving 3 bases not matched to a gene. CDR3 length: 13 amino acids. CDR3 nucleotides: TGTGCCAGCAGCGATGGGGGGGTCAATGAGCAGTTCTTC. Protein product: CASSDGGVNEQFF.

V is TRBV2 and J is TRBJ2-3, with 10 positions matching TRBD1. This CDR3 has 18 residues. V was clipped by 2 bases and J by 1 base; unmatched bases: 9. Germline CDR1 reads SNHLY; CDR2 reads FYNNEI. In DNA, the CDR3 is TGTGCCAGCAGTGAAACCCGGGCGACAGGGGGCCGCACAGATACGCAGTATTTT. Protein sequence: CASSETRATGGRTDTQYF.

The J gene is TRBJ2-1, the V gene TRBV19, with D perhaps matching TRBD2 (5 bases). The CDR3 has 13 residues. Trimming removed 6 bases from V and 4 bases from J, with 10 bases in between. Germline-derived CDR1 and CDR2 are LNHDA and SQIVND (reference sequence). In nucleotides, the CDR3 is TGTGCCAGTAGCATGGGAGCTTACAATGAGCAGTTCTTC. Encoded protein: CASSMGAYNEQFF.

V is TRBV5-5 and J is TRBJ1-6, with a possible D match to TRBD1 (6 bases). The CDR3 has 16 amino acids. The germline gives CDR1 SGHKS, CDR2 YYEKEE (reference sequence). V gave up 2 bases and J gave up 8 bases, with 17 bases separating them. CDR3 coding DNA: TGTGCCAGCAGCTTAGCCTCAAACAGGGTCCATTCACCCCTCCACTTT. Protein: CASSLASNRVHSPLHF.

The rearrangement links TRBV27 to TRBJ1-1; TRBD1 aligns across 8 bases. CDR1 MNHEY and CDR2 SMNVEV come from the germline V gene (reference sequence). The CDR3 totals 15 residues. V was pared by 6 bases and J by 5 bases, with 11 bases of the junction left unmatched. The CDR3 sequence is CASRYYDRGGTEAFF. Here the CDR3 DNA reads TGTGCCAGCAGATACTATGACAGGGGAGGAACTGAAGCTTTCTTT.

This rearrangement joins TRBV2 to TRBJ2-5; 10 bases match TRBD2. The CDR3 totals 15 residues. Germline V gives CDR1 SNHLY, CDR2 FYNNEI. J gave up 3 bases and V 4 bases, and 5 bases lay outside the gene matches. In DNA form, the CDR3 reads TGTGCCAGCAGTGGGTTAGCGGGGGGCGAAGAGACCCAGTACTTC. This sequence encodes CASSGLAGGEETQYF.

V and J are TRBV2 and TRBJ1-1; D gene unclear. V gave up 1 base and J gave up 13 bases, with 10 bases separating them. The CDR3 has 11 amino acids. The germline V gene encodes CDR1 SNHLY and CDR2 FYNNEI. The CDR3 bases are TGTGCCAGCAGTGAAGGCTGGGAGGATTTCTTT. This sequence encodes CASSEGWEDFF.

This clone was counted between two and nine times. The CDR3 nucleotides read TGCAGCGTTGATAGGGTCGTCGGCAGGGCCCAAAATGCGTATGGCTACACCTTC. Translated, it gives CSVDRVVGRAQNAYGYTF. The V and J genes are TRBV29-1 and TRBJ1-2; TRBD1 might be the D (5 bases). The CDR3 is made up of 18 amino acids. In germline, CDR1 is SQVTM, CDR2 ANQGSEA. V dropped 3 bases and J dropped 5 bases, with 28 bases sitting between them. The full variable domain, rest sourced from reference TRBV29-1 and TRBJ1-2, is SAVISQKPSRDICQRGTSLTIQCQVDSQVTMMFWYRQQPGQSLTLIATANQGSEATYESGFVIDKFPISRPNLTFSTLTVSNMSPEDSSIYLCSVDRVVGRAQNAYGYTFGSGTRLTVV.

In its sample, this clone was seen once. This chain joins TRBV5-5 and TRBJ2-7; 8 bases fit TRBD1. The CDR3 totals 15 residues. Germline V gives CDR1 SGHKS, CDR2 YYEKEE (reference sequence). Germline trimming cut 0 bases from V and 0 bases from J; bases unmatched to any gene: 2. Here the CDR3 DNA reads TGTGCCAGCAGCTTGGCCACAGGGGGCTCCTACGAGCAGTACTTC. Residues: CASSLATGGSYEQYF.

The J gene is TRBJ2-3, the V gene TRBV5-1, with a tentative D call TRBD1 (6 bases). CDR1 and CDR2 (germline): SGHRS, YFSETQ. The CDR3 covers 15 residues. The V gene lost 0 bases and the J gene lost 4 bases, with 12 bases spanning the gap. The CDR3 is CASSLVGRGADTQYF. The CDR3 DNA sequence: TGCGCCAGCAGCTTGGTTGGCAGGGGAGCAGATACGCAGTATTTT.

The rearrangement uses TRBV6-5 and TRBJ2-1, with TRBD2 as a possible D gene (8 bases). The CDR3 has 15 amino acids. V gave up 6 bases and J gave up 4 bases, with 16 bases separating them. The germline CDR1 and CDR2 sequences are MNHEY and SVGAGI. The chain's CDR3 is CASREGAGGYNEQFF. Here the CDR3 DNA reads TGTGCCAGCAGGGAGGGGGCGGGGGGTTACAATGAGCAGTTCTTC.

V and J are TRBV5-4 and TRBJ2-2; 16 bases align to TRBD2. The V and J ends lost 2 bases and 3 bases, in that order; junction bases with no gene match: 7. CDR1 is SGHNT and CDR2 is YYREEE in the germline V gene (reference sequence). The CDR3 is 19 residues long. CDR3 amino acids: CASSFLGLAGGPYTGELFF. The CDR3 DNA reads as TGTGCCAGCAGCTTCCTGGGACTAGCGGGGGGGCCGTACACCGGGGAGCTGTTTTTT.

Here the CDR3 reads CASSSVQGNQPQHF. CDR3 DNA: TGTGCCAGCAGCTCAGTACAGGGTAATCAGCCCCAGCATTTT. The chain recombines TRBV7-9 with TRBJ1-5; tentative D call: TRBD1 (6 bases). The CDR3 covers 14 residues. Trimming stripped 4 bases from V and 4 bases from J, with 11 bases between. Per the germline V gene, CDR1 is SEHNR and CDR2 is FQNEAQ (reference sequence).

The chain links TRBV6-5 to TRBJ1-1; the D is unclear. Deletions cut 6 bases from V and 1 base from J, with 9 bases between. Germline CDR1 MNHEY, CDR2 SVGAGI. This CDR3 contains 13 residues. The chain's CDR3 is CASRPQPNTEAFF. The CDR3 region has the DNA TGTGCCAGCAGACCACAGCCGAACACTGAAGCTTTCTTT.

The chain recombines TRBV25-1 with TRBJ1-1; 8 nucleotides agree with TRBD1. CDR1 MGHDK and CDR2 SYGVNS come from the germline V gene. V trimming: 5 bases; J trimming: 5 bases; junction bases outside the gene matches: 10. This CDR3 region has 15 residues. The CDR3 spells CASSNPGQGKTEAFF. The DNA for the CDR3 is TGTGCCAGCAGTAACCCTGGACAGGGTAAAACTGAAGCTTTCTTT. Full variable domain (missing parts from reference TRBV25-1 and TRBJ1-1): EADIYQTPRYLVIGTGKKITLECSQTMGHDKMYWYQQDPGMELHLIHYSYGVNSTEKGDLSSESTVSRIRTEHFPLTLESARPSHTSQYLCASSNPGQGKTEAFFGQGTRLTVV.

The chain uses TRBV6-1 and TRBJ1-3; D ambiguous. The germline CDR1 and CDR2 sequences are MNHNS and SASEGT. The length of the CDR3 is 14 residues. With 2 bases removed from V and 3 bases from J, the gap between germline ends came to 8 bases. The CDR3 sequence is CASSEKLFGNTIYF. DNA of the CDR3: TGTGCCAGCAGTGAAAAGCTGTTTGGAAACACCATATATTTT.

V usage is TRBV9 and J usage is TRBJ1-1; possibly TRBD1 for D (6 bases). This CDR3 has 15 residues. Germline V CDR1 and CDR2: SGDLS, YYNGEE. Trimming took 1 base from V and 9 from J, leaving 19 bases between them. The CDR3 spells CASSVTLSGVAQAFF. CDR3 sequence (DNA): TGTGCCAGCAGCGTAACCCTCTCAGGGGTCGCCCAAGCTTTCTTT.

V gene TRBV6-5 combines with J gene TRBJ2-7; no firm D call. V lost 8 bases to trimming and J lost 7 bases, with 12 bases between them. Germline CDR1 is MNHEY and CDR2 is SVGAGI. The CDR3 is 11 residues long. The chain's CDR3 is CASGKSREQYF. As DNA, the CDR3 is TGTGCCAGCGGTAAGAGTCGTGAGCAGTACTTC.

The chain carries TRBV5-1 and TRBJ2-3; TRBD2 agrees at 11 bases. CDR3 length: 17 residues. With 3 bases clipped from V and 1 base from J, the junction kept 7 bases outside the gene matches. The germline V gene encodes CDR1 SGHRS and CDR2 YFSETQ. The DNA for the CDR3 is TGCGCCAGCAGCTCCGGACTAGCGGGTAGGGGCACAGATACGCAGTATTTT. Its protein is CASSSGLAGRGTDTQYF.

The V gene is TRBV6-5, the J gene TRBJ2-2; possible D gene TRBD1, 7 bases. V was pared by 2 bases and J by 7 bases, with 17 bases between. There are 16 residues in the CDR3. Germline-derived CDR1 and CDR2 are MNHEY and SVGAGI. CDR3 nucleotide sequence: TGTGCCAGCAGTTACCAGGGGGGTCTCCTGGGCGGGGAGCTGTTTTTT. Residues: CASSYQGGLLGGELFF.

The rearrangement joins TRBV11-1 to TRBJ2-3, with a weak D call TRBD1 (6 bases). The ends were cut back, 5 bases at V and 11 bases at J, with 23 bases in the middle. This CDR3 spans 15 amino acids. From germline, CDR1 is SGHAT and CDR2 FQDESV (reference sequence). CDR3 loop: CASSPGVSGLLVQYF. The CDR3 nucleotides read TGTGCCAGCAGCCCAGGGGTATCAGGGTTACTTGTGCAGTATTTT.

This clone has just one count. The genes are TRBV6-2 or TRBV6-3 and TRBJ2-1; 7 positions match TRBD2. Per the germline V gene, CDR1 is MNHEY and CDR2 is SVGEGT. This CDR3 is built from 11 residues. The V segment lost 5 bases and the J segment 13 bases; nucleotides outside the gene matches: 5. The CDR3 is CASSPRGGQFF. DNA for the CDR3: TGTGCCAGCAGTCCCCGCGGGGGACAGTTCTTC.

This chain connects TRBV7-3 to TRBJ1-1, with D uncertain. Trimming pared 5 bases from V and 3 bases from J, leaving 10 bases between. This CDR3 spans 13 amino acids. Per the germline V gene, CDR1 is SGHTA and CDR2 is FQGTGA. CDR3 sequence reads: CASSPATHTEAFF. Here the CDR3 DNA reads TGTGCCAGCAGCCCTGCCACACACACTGAAGCTTTCTTT. Combining the CDR3 with reference TRBV7-3 and TRBJ1-1 gives the whole variable domain GAGVSQTPSNKVTEKGKYVELRCDPISGHTALYWYRQSLGQGPEFLIYFQGTGAADDSGLPNDRFFAVRPEGSVSTLKIQRTERGDSAVYLCASSPATHTEAFFGQGTRLTVV.

The J gene is TRBJ1-1, the V gene TRBV10-2; TRBD1 agrees at 7 bases. Germline V gene lookup returns CDR1 WSHSY and CDR2 SAAADI. This CDR3 has 17 amino acids. V lost 4 bases and J lost 0; bases outside the gene matches: 11. This chain's CDR3 is CASSVLSRDRLNTEAFF. DNA for the CDR3: TGCGCCAGCAGTGTTCTCAGTCGGGACAGATTGAACACTGAAGCTTTCTTT.

The chain is built from TRBV29-1 and TRBJ1-1; D not resolved. Trimming removed 8 bases from V and 3 bases from J, with 13 bases in between. The CDR3 length is 12 residues. Germline CDR1 and CDR2: SQVTM and ANQGSEA. The CDR3 nucleotides are TGCAGCACCGAGAGGCCAGACACTGAAGCTTTCTTT. This codes for CSTERPDTEAFF.